These 5 T cell receptor beta chains came from one sample sequenced in a study of shared clonotypes between healthy human individuals. The data were produced by immunoSEQ multiplex PCR, yet TCRdb's version contains in-frame clones alone and is incomplete. The sample holds around 990,000 clones, about 72% seen once. Sequences were obtained from memory CD4+ T cells from PBMCs. Subset here: CD45RA-negative fraction. Source of these receptors: a man younger than 35 in good health. Some clones in this sample may be carry-over from other donors' samples.

This rearrangement joins TRBV9 to TRBJ2-5; D is perhaps TRBD2 (5 bases). The length of the CDR3 is 14 residues. Germline V lookup: CDR1 SGDLS, CDR2 YYNGEE. Trimming pared 4 bases from V and 2 bases from J, leaving 12 bases between. The CDR3, as DNA: TGTGCCAGCAGCCCGGTCGGGGTTCAAGAGACCCAGTACTTC. Translating gives CASSPVGVQETQYF.

The rearrangement joins TRBV5-1 to TRBJ2-1; tentatively, D is TRBD1 (5 bases). Trimming left V 0 bases short and J 12 bases short, with 10 bases between. The CDR3 sequence is 12 residues long. Germline V gives CDR1 SGHRS, CDR2 YFSETQ. CDR3 region: CASSLVGQGQFF. CDR3 bases: TGCGCCAGCAGCTTGGTGGGGCAAGGGCAGTTCTTC.

J is TRBJ2-4 and V is TRBV5-6; 8 nucleotides agree with TRBD1. The germline V gene has CDR1 SGHDT and CDR2 YYEEEE. Germline trimming cut 1 base from V and 8 bases from J; bases unmatched to any gene: 20. The CDR3 contains 19 residues. This CDR3 is CASSLTKRPTGAEGDIQYF. CDR3 sequence (DNA): TGTGCCAGCAGCTTGACGAAACGACCGACAGGGGCCGAGGGTGACATTCAGTACTTC.

Only a few counts were recorded for this clone. The CDR3 spells CASSLGDRGHTIYF. CDR3 coding DNA: TGTGCCAGCAGCTTAGGGGACAGGGGCCACACCATATATTTT. This rearrangement joins TRBV7-9 to TRBJ1-3, with TRBD1 matching over 10 bases. Germline V gives CDR1 SEHNR, CDR2 FQNEAQ (reference sequence). This CDR3 contains 14 residues. V dropped 1 base and J dropped 8; count of bases not matched to a gene: 2. The whole variable domain, remainder taken from reference TRBV7-9 and TRBJ1-3, is DTGVSQNPRHKITKRGQNVTFRCDPISEHNRLYWYRQTLGQGPEFLTYFQNEAQLEKSRLLSDRFSAERPKGSFSTLEIQRTEQGDSAMYLCASSLGDRGHTIYFGEGSWLTVV.

The chain couples TRBV9 to TRBJ2-2, with D perhaps matching TRBD2 (6 bases). V dropped 0 bases and J dropped 0 bases, with 15 bases sitting between them. CDR1 SGDLS and CDR2 YYNGEE come from the germline V gene. The CDR3 is 18 amino acids. The CDR3 spells CASSVARVSGANTGELFF. CDR3 nucleotide sequence: TGTGCCAGCAGCGTAGCCAGGGTTAGCGGAGCGAACACCGGGGAGCTGTTTTTT.